Presented here are 24 T cell receptor beta chains from one specimen sequenced in a study of blood T cell repertoires in COVID-19. Only in-frame clones appear in the TCRdb table, and some are missing; sequencing was by immunoSEQ multiplex PCR. The sample has around 450,000 clones, 85% to 90% seen once. The sequencing sample was made of peripheral blood. Source of these receptors: a woman aged 25 to 45 with acute or convalescent COVID-19.

The V and J genes are TRBV7-8 and TRBJ2-5, with TRBD2 identical over 7 bases. Per the germline V gene, CDR1 is SGHVS and CDR2 is FQNEAQ. CDR3 length: 15 residues. J gave up 2 bases and V 5 bases, and 8 bases lay outside the gene matches. The CDR3, as DNA: TGTGCCAGCAGCCGACTAGCTATAACTCAAGAGACCCAGTACTTC. This sequence encodes CASSRLAITQETQYF. The whole variable domain, filled in from reference TRBV7-8 and TRBJ2-5, reads GAGVSQSPRYKVAKRGQDVALRCDPISGHVSLFWYQQALGQGPEFLTYFQNEAQLDKSGLPSDRFFAERPEGSVSTLKIQRTQQEDSAVYLCASSRLAITQETQYFGPGTRLLVL.

The V gene is TRBV28, the J gene TRBJ1-6; D gene uncertain. CDR3 size: 15 residues. In germline, CDR1 is MDHEN, CDR2 SYDVKM. Trimming stripped 7 bases from V and 0 bases from J, with 10 bases between. For the CDR3, the DNA is TGTGCCAGCATGGTAGGGAGCTCCTATAATTCACCCCTCCACTTT. Protein product: CASMVGSSYNSPLHF. Drawing the rest from reference TRBV28 and TRBJ1-6, the complete variable domain is DVKVTQSSRYLVKRTGEKVFLECVQDMDHENMFWYRQDPGLGLRLIYFSYDVKMKEKGDIPEGYSVSREKKERFSLILESASTNQTSMYLCASMVGSSYNSPLHFGNGTRLTVT.

The rearrangement joins TRBV6-5 to TRBJ2-6; 7 nucleotides match TRBD1. The V gene end was trimmed by 10 bases and the J gene end by 3 bases; junction bases not matched to a gene: 3. The length of the CDR3 is 13 residues. Per germline, CDR1 MNHEY and CDR2 SVGAGI. This CDR3 reads CATTGVGANVLTF. For the CDR3, the DNA is TGTGCCACTACAGGGGTTGGGGCCAACGTCCTGACTTTC.

The DNA of the CDR3 is TGTGCCAGCAGTTCATCGGGGGGACGCACTGAAGCTTTCTTT. Protein sequence: CASSSSGGRTEAFF. This chain links TRBV5-4 with TRBJ1-1, with a possible D match to TRBD1 (5 bases). The germline V and J ends were trimmed by 5 bases and 4 bases, with 15 bases remaining between them. This CDR3 spans 14 amino acids. Germline lookup yields CDR1 SGHNT and CDR2 YYREEE (reference sequence).

J is TRBJ2-7 and V is TRBV23-1; 9 nucleotides line up with TRBD1. TRBV23-1 is reported as an ORF; its role is uncertain. The CDR3 has 14 residues. Germline trimming cut 6 bases from V and 2 bases from J; bases unmatched to any gene: 5. The CDR3 is CASSQDRGAYEQYF. CDR3 DNA: TGCGCCAGCAGCCAGGACAGGGGAGCCTACGAGCAGTACTTC.

The rearrangement joins TRBV27 to TRBJ1-2; no reliable D call. V lost 8 bases and J lost 4, with 14 bases in between. The CDR3 extends over 13 amino acids. CDR1 and CDR2 (germline): MNHEY, SMNVEV (reference sequence). The CDR3 is CASGEVRGYGYTF. The CDR3 nucleotides are TGTGCCAGCGGAGAAGTACGCGGCTATGGCTACACCTTC.

The chain carries TRBV15 and TRBJ2-7; 7 bases fit TRBD2. The CDR3 sequence is 15 residues long. Germline assignment: CDR1 LNHNV and CDR2 YYDKDF (reference sequence). The V segment lost 3 bases and the J segment 0 bases; nucleotides outside the gene matches: 5. The CDR3 loop reads CATSSPGLSSYEQYF. The CDR3, as DNA: TGTGCCACCAGCAGTCCGGGACTAAGCTCCTACGAGCAGTACTTC.

The chain recombines TRBV3-1 (or the pseudogene TRBV3-2) with TRBJ1-1, with TRBD1 as a possible D gene (6 bases). The CDR3 is 15 amino acids. The V gene's germline CDR1 is LGHDT and CDR2 YNNKEL (reference sequence). Trimming removed 1 base from V and 10 bases from J, with 19 bases in between. CDR3 DNA: TGTGCCAGCAGCCAAGCCGGGACACCTACCCGGGTAGCTTTCTTT. This gives the protein CASSQAGTPTRVAFF.

In this sample, this clone turned up once. The chain uses TRBV4-2 and TRBJ1-3, with D maybe TRBD1 (5 bases). Trimming took 0 bases from V and 4 from J, leaving 7 bases between them. Germline lookup yields CDR1 LGHNA and CDR2 YNFKEQ. The CDR3 loop spans 14 amino acids. The CDR3 sequence: CASSQDREGNTIYF. CDR3 nucleotides: TGTGCCAGCAGCCAAGACAGGGAAGGAAACACCATATATTTT.

This clone was seen a single time. The chain recombines TRBV10-3 with TRBJ2-7, with 7 bases aligning to TRBD2. The CDR3 has 14 amino acids. The germline V gene encodes CDR1 ENHRY and CDR2 SYGVKD. V lost 4 bases and J lost 4; bases outside the gene matches: 7. CDR3 DNA: TGTGCCATCAGTGGGACTAGTGGTTTGTACGAGCAGTACTTC. Translated, it gives CAISGTSGLYEQYF.

The chain combines TRBV7-3 with TRBJ2-3, with D perhaps matching TRBD2 (6 bases). The CDR3 has 14 residues. Germline-derived CDR1 and CDR2 are SGHTA and FQGTGA. Between the trimmed V and J ends, which lost 4 bases and 3 bases, there was a span of 11 bases. Here the CDR3 DNA reads TGTGCCAGCAGCTCCGGGACTGGGACAGATACGCAGTATTTT. Its translation: CASSSGTGTDTQYF.

V usage is TRBV4-1 and J usage is TRBJ2-7, with D possibly being TRBD2 (6 bases). CDR1 is MGHRA and CDR2 is YSYEKL in the germline V gene. V was trimmed by 0 bases and J by 3 bases, leaving 18 bases between them. This CDR3 has 17 amino acids. The DNA of the CDR3 is TGCGCCAGCAGCCAAGATCTGAGTCGGACCGGGGGCTACGAGCAGTACTTC. Its protein is CASSQDLSRTGGYEQYF.

The chain uses TRBV9 and TRBJ1-2; TRBD1 matches at 8 bases. The CDR3 totals 15 residues. With 1 base clipped from V and 6 bases from J, the junction kept 8 bases outside the gene matches. The germline V gene encodes CDR1 SGDLS and CDR2 YYNGEE. CDR3: CASSVSTQGANGYTF. Written as DNA, the CDR3 is TGTGCCAGCAGCGTATCTACCCAGGGGGCAAATGGCTACACCTTC. The full variable domain, completed using reference TRBV9 and TRBJ1-2, is DSGVTQTPKHLITATGQRVTLRCSPRSGDLSVYWYQQSLDQGLQFLIQYYNGEERAKGNILERFSAQQFPDLHSELNLSSLELGDSALYFCASSVSTQGANGYTFGSGTRLTVV.

J is TRBJ2-7 and V is TRBV12-5; TRBD2 aligns across 8 bases. V lost 2 bases to trimming and J lost 2 bases; unmatched junction nucleotides: 8. Germline-derived CDR1 and CDR2 are LGHNT and FRNRAP. The CDR3 is 16 amino acids. The CDR3 loop is CASGLTSRGVTYEQYF. The CDR3 DNA reads as TGTGCTAGTGGTTTGACCTCGCGGGGGGTCACCTACGAGCAGTACTTC.

V is TRBV10-3 and J is TRBJ1-5; 9 bases map to TRBD1. The CDR3 extends over 13 amino acids. The germline CDR1 and CDR2 sequences are ENHRY and SYGVKD. The V and J ends lost 5 bases and 5 bases, in that order; junction bases with no gene match: 1. The CDR3 coding sequence is TGTGCCATCAGTTGGGACAGGGATCAGCCCCAGCATTTT. Translated, it gives CAISWDRDQPQHF.

J is TRBJ2-5 and V is TRBV2, with 13 bases lining up with TRBD2. Germline V gene data show CDR1 as SNHLY and CDR2 as FYNNEI. The CDR3 is 15 amino acids. The ends lost 3 bases at V and 5 bases at J; junction bases unmatched: 3. CDR3 amino acids: CASSEGTSGVETQYF. The CDR3 DNA is TGTGCCAGCAGTGAGGGGACTAGCGGGGTGGAGACCCAGTACTTC.

This clone was found a few times. The identical CDR3 is also encoded by other nucleotide sequences in the sample. V usage is TRBV30 and J usage is TRBJ2-3; 10 nucleotides agree with TRBD2. V lost 4 bases and J lost 1; bases outside the gene matches: 8. The CDR3 sequence is 16 residues long. Germline-derived CDR1 and CDR2 are GTSNPN and SVGIG (reference sequence). CDR3 DNA sequence: TGTGCCTGGACCTTGACCGGGACTAGCGGCACAGATACGCAGTATTTT. It codes for CAWTLTGTSGTDTQYF.

J is TRBJ2-1 and V is TRBV6-5; 8 nucleotides align to TRBD2. The CDR3 runs to 16 residues. V shed 2 bases and J 4 bases; nucleotides not matched to a gene: 7. Germline V CDR1 and CDR2: MNHEY, SVGAGI. The DNA for the CDR3 is TGTGCCAGCAGTTACCCCAGGGGCGGGGGGTACAATGAGCAGTTCTTC. Amino acid sequence: CASSYPRGGGYNEQFF.

A remark on this clone: The sample holds other DNA sequences that translate to the same CDR3. The rearrangement links TRBV9 to TRBJ1-6; D uncertain. Germline CDR1 is SGDLS and CDR2 is YYNGEE. The CDR3 is 14 amino acids. V was pared by 4 bases and J by 0 bases, with 5 bases between. The CDR3 DNA follows: TGTGCCAGCAGCACAAGCTCCTATAATTCACCCCTCCACTTT. As protein: CASSTSSYNSPLHF.

This chain uses TRBV5-6 with TRBJ2-3, with 8 bases identical to TRBD2. This CDR3 is built from 17 residues. Losses at the gene ends were 3 bases for V and 4 bases for J; bases not matched to a gene: 13. Germline V CDR1 and CDR2: SGHDT, YYEEEE. This CDR3 reads CASSYPIEGLASDTQYF. Here the CDR3 DNA reads TGTGCCAGCAGCTATCCAATTGAAGGACTAGCCTCAGATACGCAGTATTTT.

This chain joins TRBV24-1 and TRBJ2-2; a possible D gene is TRBD1 (5 bases). Germline CDR1 KGHDR, CDR2 SFDVKD. V was clipped by 4 bases and J by 3 bases, with 8 bases between them. This CDR3 has 14 amino acids. In DNA form, the CDR3 reads TGTGCCACCAGTGAACAGGTGGACACCGGGGAGCTGTTTTTT. Translated, it gives CATSEQVDTGELFF.

The chain recombines TRBV2 with TRBJ2-1; D is unresolved. CDR1 is SNHLY and CDR2 is FYNNEI in the germline V gene. Trimming removed 5 bases at V and 2 bases at J, with 4 bases between. The CDR3 runs to 12 residues. The CDR3 reads CASSPPYNEQFF. DNA of the CDR3: TGTGCCAGCAGTCCTCCCTACAATGAGCAGTTCTTC. The full variable domain, rest sourced from reference TRBV2 and TRBJ2-1, is EPEVTQTPSHQVTQMGQEVILRCVPISNHLYFYWYRQILGQKVEFLVSFYNNEISEKSEIFDDQFSVERPDGSNFTLKIRSTKLEDSAMYFCASSPPYNEQFFGPGTRLTVL.

This clone has just one count. This chain uses TRBV7-6 with TRBJ2-7, with 8 bases that match TRBD1. V gave up 1 base and J gave up 6 bases; unmatched junction bases: 8. CDR3 length equals 15 residues. The germline gives CDR1 SGHVS, CDR2 FNYEAQ. The CDR3 region is CASSLGQGPLGEQYF. CDR3 coding DNA: TGTGCCAGCAGCTTAGGACAGGGGCCCTTGGGCGAGCAGTACTTC. The whole variable domain, remainder taken from reference TRBV7-6 and TRBJ2-7, is GAGVSQSPRYKVTKRGQDVALRCDPISGHVSLYWYRQALGQGPEFLTYFNYEAQQDKSGLPNDRFSAERPEGSISTLTIQRTEQRDSAMYRCASSLGQGPLGEQYFGPGTRLTVT.

This clone was detected once. The chain uses TRBV6-6 and TRBJ2-7; no reliable D call. Trimming left V 6 bases short and J 1 base short, with 10 bases between. Germline lookup yields CDR1 MNHNY and CDR2 SVGAGI (reference sequence). The CDR3 spans 13 residues. This chain's CDR3 is CASRSPGSYEQYF. The CDR3 coding sequence is TGTGCCAGCAGGTCCCCCGGGTCCTACGAGCAGTACTTC.